This entry lists 14 T cell receptor beta chains sequenced from one sample in a study of OX40 agonist ivuxolimab in advanced cancers. Some clones are missing from TCRdb's copy, which holds only in-frame ones; the method was immunoSEQ multiplex PCR. The profile shows over 75,000 clones, 92% of them singletons. The specimen was CD4+ or CD8+ T cells sorted from blood, collected in a trial of the OX40 agonist ivuxolimab. Every receptor here comes from an adult with an advanced solid tumor such as melanoma, head and neck, liver or kidney cancer.

V and J are TRBV5-5 and TRBJ2-7, with TRBD1 as a possible D gene (6 bases). Between the trimmed V and J ends, which lost 0 bases and 7 bases, there was a span of 14 bases. The germline CDR1 and CDR2 sequences are SGHKS and YYEKEE (reference sequence). The CDR3 spans 14 residues. Written as DNA, the CDR3 is TGTGCCAGCAGCTTGGGGCAGGGGCTTTGGGAGCAGTACTTC. It yields the protein CASSLGQGLWEQYF.

The chain carries TRBV5-6 and TRBJ2-5, with D hard to call. Germline V gene lookup returns CDR1 SGHDT and CDR2 YYEEEE. V shed 1 base and J shed 0 bases, with 7 bases lying between them. The CDR3 is 14 amino acids. The CDR3 region is CASSLYGYQETQYF. The CDR3, as DNA: TGTGCCAGCAGCTTGTACGGGTACCAAGAGACCCAGTACTTC.

This CDR3 is CATQRSSYEQYF. The CDR3 DNA is TGTGCCACCCAGAGGAGCTCCTACGAGCAGTACTTC. V and J are TRBV6-5 and TRBJ2-7; the D is unclear. This CDR3 comprises 12 residues. The germline gives CDR1 MNHEY, CDR2 SVGAGI. The V end lost 10 bases, the J end lost 0 bases, and 10 bases lay between the germline ends.

This chain uses TRBV29-1 with TRBJ1-4, with D hard to call. CDR1 is SQVTM and CDR2 is ANQGSEA in the germline V gene. The CDR3 runs 11 residues. With 7 bases removed from V and 4 bases from J, the gap between germline ends came to 7 bases. The CDR3 nucleotides are TGCAGCGCACGTAATAATGAAAAACTGTTTTTT. Translated, it gives CSARNNEKLFF.

In nucleotides, the CDR3 is TGTGCCAGCAGCCCTCCCCGGACTGGGGCGGGGGAGCAGTACTTC. This translates into CASSPPRTGAGEQYF. The V gene is TRBV28, the J gene TRBJ2-7, with a possible D match to TRBD2 (6 bases). The V and J ends lost 6 bases and 7 bases respectively, with 22 bases between them. CDR1 is MDHEN, CDR2 SYDVKM, per germline. This CDR3 is 15 amino acids long. Supplemented by reference TRBV28 and TRBJ2-7, the full variable domain reads DVKVTQSSRYLVKRTGEKVFLECVQDMDHENMFWYRQDPGLGLRLIYFSYDVKMKEKGDIPEGYSVSREKKERFSLILESASTNQTSMYLCASSPPRTGAGEQYFGPGTRLTVT.

For the CDR3, the DNA is TGCGCCAGCAGCTTGGCGGGGACCTCCTACAATGAGCAGTTCTTC. This encodes CASSLAGTSYNEQFF. The chain carries TRBV5-1 and TRBJ2-1; D assignment may be TRBD1 or TRBD2 (5 bases each). This CDR3 has 15 amino acids. CDR1 is SGHRS and CDR2 is YFSETQ in the germline V gene. V lost 0 bases to trimming and J lost 0 bases, with 7 bases between them. Complete variable domain (other parts from reference TRBV5-1 and TRBJ2-1): KAGVTQTPRYLIKTRGQQVTLSCSPISGHRSVSWYQQTPGQGLQFLFEYFSETQRNKGNFPGRFSGRQFSNSRSEMNVSTLELGDSALYLCASSLAGTSYNEQFFGPGTRLTVL.

J is TRBJ2-2 and V is TRBV7-2; no clear D. V was shortened by 5 bases and J by 4 bases, with 14 bases between the two germline ends. The CDR3 has 15 amino acids. Germline CDR1 reads SGHTA; CDR2 reads FQGNSA. The CDR3 region has the DNA TGTGCCAGCAGCCCCCGGCCCTCAGTCACCGGGGAGCTGTTTTTT. Its translation: CASSPRPSVTGELFF.

This chain joins TRBV6-1 and TRBJ2-3; 10 bases fit TRBD1. With V trimmed by 5 bases and J by 1 base, 3 bases remained unmatched. The CDR3 contains 15 residues. Looked up from germline, CDR1 is MNHNS and CDR2 is SASEGT. CDR3 amino acids: CASSLGTGGTDTQYF. CDR3 nucleotides: TGTGCCAGCAGTCTTGGGACAGGGGGCACAGATACGCAGTATTTT.

The V gene is TRBV18, the J gene TRBJ1-4; possible D gene TRBD1, 6 bases. This CDR3 spans 14 amino acids. V was pared by 0 bases and J by 6 bases, with 8 bases between. Germline values: CDR1 KGHSH, CDR2 LQKENI. Written as DNA, the CDR3 is TGTGCCAGCTCACCACCTAACAGGGATGAAAAACTGTTTTTT. Translated: CASSPPNRDEKLFF.

The J gene is TRBJ2-3, the V gene TRBV9; D gene unclear. V shed 2 bases and J shed 3 bases, with 13 bases lying between them. The germline gives CDR1 SGDLS, CDR2 YYNGEE. CDR3 length equals 15 residues. The CDR3 reads CASSVSSVGTDTQYF. DNA of the CDR3: TGTGCCAGCAGCGTTAGTTCAGTTGGAACAGATACGCAGTATTTT.

The chain joins TRBV6-5 to TRBJ1-2, with 7 nucleotides matching TRBD1. Germline V gene sequence: CDR1 MNHEY, CDR2 SVGAGI. The ends lost 8 bases at V and 2 bases at J; junction bases unmatched: 8. This CDR3 is built from 14 residues. CDR3 residues: CASRRQGENYGYTF. The CDR3 bases are TGTGCCAGCCGAAGGCAGGGGGAAAACTATGGCTACACCTTC.

The rearrangement joins TRBV28 to TRBJ2-5; D is ambiguous. The J call may be incorrect, as the DNA end agrees better with TRBJ2-7. CDR1 MDHEN and CDR2 SYDVKM come from the germline V gene. This CDR3 spans 15 amino acids. The CDR3 protein is CASSLLTRRSYEQYF. As DNA, the CDR3 is TGTGCCAGCAGTTTATTGACTCGCAGGTCCTACGAGCAGTACTTC.

The rearrangement uses TRBV11-1 and TRBJ1-2, with D tentatively TRBD1 (5 bases). Looked up from germline, CDR1 is SGHAT and CDR2 is FQDESV (reference sequence). CDR3 length equals 13 residues. V was trimmed by 7 bases and J by 5 bases, leaving 14 bases between them. The CDR3 DNA sequence: TGTGCCAGCATATGCCAGGGTTGGTATGGCTACACCTTC. This codes for CASICQGWYGYTF.

The genes are TRBV5-8 and TRBJ2-5; D possibly corresponds to TRBD2 (7 bases). Trimming took 1 base from V and 4 from J, leaving 20 bases between them. Germline V lookup: CDR1 SGHTS, CDR2 YDEGEE. This CDR3 comprises 17 residues. As DNA, the CDR3 is TGTGCCAGCAGCTTGTCGTTGGCGGGGGCATCACGAGAGACCCAGTACTTC. This gives the protein CASSLSLAGASRETQYF.